This T cell receptor (beta chain) stems from a study of T cells in Graves' hyperthyroidism and ophthalmopathy. This clonotype was recorded only once. Its antigen is currently unknown. Study observations and caveats: Expanded thyroid clonotypes (above 0.001) were mostly also found in blood. Ophthalmopathy was distinguished from stable hyperthyroidism by 13 V-J signatures. The model's output predicted ophthalmopathy at a median of 6.5 months prior to onset.

PBMCs stemmed from less than 13 ml fresh peripheral blood. TCR beta CDR3 region amplification was performed from RNA transcripts. With the HTBI primer set, the TCR CDR3 went through a first round of RT-PCR. From the multiplex PCR reads, TCRdb called clonotypes with MiXCR, one entry per CDR3 protein. The sample holds roughly 520,000 distinct CDR3 sequences; approximately 25% are singletons and the top ten take 10% to 12%. This CDR3 is built from 15 residues. Trimming cost V 2 bases and J 5 bases, with 15 bases left between them. Germline V gene data show CDR1 as MNHEY and CDR2 as SVGAGI. The rearrangement uses TRBV6-5 and TRBJ1-1, with a weak D call TRBD1 (6 bases). The source is a woman between 25 and 40 years old with Graves' ophthalmopathy. The sequencing sample was made of blood. CDR3 sequence reads: CASSYGGLGTTEAFF. The CDR3 DNA sequence: TGTGCCAGCAGTTACGGGGGGCTCGGTACGACTGAAGCTTTCTTT.